This T cell receptor (beta chain) is drawn from a study of cytotoxic CD8 clonotypes in ibrutinib-treated CLL. Assay: immunoSEQ multiplex PCR; the TCRdb copy retains only in-frame clones and omits some. The repertoire consists of about 300,000 clones, with around 77% occurring once and the leading ten covering approximately 5.1%. The starting material was PBMCs, obtained at disease progression, from a patient treated with ibrutinib. The sequence came from a human donor with chronic lymphocytic leukemia.

The CDR3 loop is CASSRTKLSDSYNEQFF. DNA of the CDR3: TGTGCCAGCAGCCGGACGAAGTTAAGCGACTCCTACAATGAGCAGTTCTTC. This rearrangement joins TRBV4-2 to TRBJ2-1, with D hard to call. From germline, CDR1 is LGHNA and CDR2 YNFKEQ. This CDR3 contains 17 residues. The ends were cut back, 4 bases at V and 0 bases at J, with 16 bases in the middle.